Listed here are 15 T cell receptor beta chains from one sample, sequenced in a study of blood T cell repertoires in COVID-19. The repertoire was sequenced with immunoSEQ multiplex PCR; TCRdb's copy has only in-frame clones and lacks some. The table includes approximately 270,000 clones, more than 85% detected once. The sequenced sample consisted of PBMCs or T cells enriched from blood (not recorded which). The receptors originated from a man aged 40-50 years who had been exposed to COVID-19.

About this clone: The sample carries other DNA sequences with the same CDR3. V and J are TRBV11-2 and TRBJ2-1, with D unresolved. Per germline, CDR1 SGHAT and CDR2 FQNNGV. The CDR3 loop spans 11 amino acids. V was cut by 5 bases and J by 6 bases, with 5 bases left in between. In nucleotides, the CDR3 is TGTGCCAGCAGCCCCTCCAATGAGCAGTTCTTC. Its protein product is CASSPSNEQFF.

This chain joins TRBV24-1 and TRBJ1-1, with 8 bases fitting TRBD1. Germline V gene data show CDR1 as KGHDR and CDR2 as SFDVKD. This CDR3 is built from 13 residues. With 4 bases clipped from V and 13 bases from J, the junction kept 10 bases outside the gene matches. Written as DNA, the CDR3 is TGTGCCACCAGTGACCTGGACAGGGAGGGTGTTTTCTTT. Its protein product is CATSDLDREGVFF.

The chain uses TRBV19 and TRBJ2-5; D might be TRBD2 (6 bases). The CDR3 runs to 16 residues. Germline values: CDR1 LNHDA, CDR2 SQIVND (reference sequence). Trimming stripped 2 bases from V and 2 bases from J, with 15 bases between. CDR3 DNA: TGTGCCAGTAGTATATGGGCGGGGCGGGGACAAGAGACCCAGTACTTC. This sequence encodes CASSIWAGRGQETQYF.

As regards this clone: One junction end disagrees with the germline gene, perhaps due to a read error. The chain joins TRBV7-2 to TRBJ2-3; perhaps TRBD1 as D (6 bases). Germline loops: CDR1 SGHTA, CDR2 FQGNSA. The CDR3 contains 18 residues. The CDR3 coding sequence is TGTGCCAGCAGGTTAGCCCTCCGGGACACAACATTCACAGATACGCAGTATTTT. This gives the protein CASRLALRDTTFTDTQYF.

The rearrangement joins TRBV2 to TRBJ2-7; tentative D call: TRBD2 (6 bases). Trimming cost V 5 bases and J 2 bases, with 10 bases left between them. CDR3 length: 13 residues. The germline gives CDR1 SNHLY, CDR2 FYNNEI. CDR3 sequence: CASSRGGPYEQYF. CDR3 nucleotide sequence: TGTGCCAGCAGTAGGGGAGGCCCCTACGAGCAGTACTTC.

J is TRBJ1-6 and V is TRBV7-9; possible D gene TRBD1, 6 bases. The CDR3 sequence is 14 residues long. Trimming took off 3 bases at V and 9 bases at J, with 12 bases between the two ends. Per the germline V gene, CDR1 is SEHNR and CDR2 is FQNEAQ (reference sequence). The CDR3 sequence: CASSFGRGTSPLHF. Here the CDR3 DNA reads TGTGCCAGCAGCTTTGGAAGGGGGACTTCACCCCTCCACTTT.

The chain is built from TRBV19 and TRBJ2-1, with 8 bases matching TRBD1. V trimming: 4 bases; J trimming: 6 bases; junction bases outside the gene matches: 8. Looked up from germline, CDR1 is LNHDA and CDR2 is SQIVND (reference sequence). This CDR3 has 15 amino acids. The chain's CDR3 is CASSTDRGGLNEQFF. CDR3 coding DNA: TGTGCCAGTAGTACCGACAGGGGAGGACTCAATGAGCAGTTCTTC.

The chain uses TRBV7-9 and TRBJ2-5; D is uncertain. The V gene lost 1 base and the J gene lost 0 bases, with 9 bases spanning the gap. Germline CDR1 is SEHNR and CDR2 is FQNEAQ (reference sequence). The length of the CDR3 is 15 residues. CDR3 loop: CASSLDGANQETQYF. In DNA form, the CDR3 reads TGTGCCAGCAGCTTAGACGGAGCCAACCAAGAGACCCAGTACTTC.

The rearrangement links TRBV4-1 to TRBJ1-1; tentative D call: TRBD1 (6 bases). Trimming took off 4 bases at V and 4 bases at J, with 13 bases between the two ends. The germline V gene has CDR1 MGHRA and CDR2 YSYEKL. The CDR3 totals 14 residues. As DNA, the CDR3 is TGCGCCAGCAGCCGGGGCCAGGGGAGCACTGAAGCTTTCTTT. Protein: CASSRGQGSTEAFF.

J is TRBJ1-5 and V is TRBV21-1. TRBV21-1 represents a pseudogene. This CDR3 has 15 amino acids. CDR3 region: CASSPLHFSNQPQHF. The CDR3 nucleotides are TGTGCCAGCAGCCCATTGCACTTTAGCAATCAGCCCCAGCATTTT.

The V call is TRBV27, the J call TRBJ2-1; 7 positions agree with TRBD2. Looked up from germline, CDR1 is MNHEY and CDR2 is SMNVEV (reference sequence). The CDR3 length is 16 residues. V lost 2 bases to trimming and J lost 0 bases; unmatched junction nucleotides: 4. The CDR3 DNA follows: TGTGCCAGCAGTTTAGGCGGGACTATCTCCTACAATGAGCAGTTCTTC. Residues: CASSLGGTISYNEQFF.

This clone has a handful of counts. The CDR3 loop reads CASSLNTNSGNTIYF. The CDR3 bases are TGCGCCAGCAGCCTTAACACGAACTCTGGAAACACCATATATTTT. The chain joins TRBV4-1 to TRBJ1-3; D is uncertain. The ends were cut back, 4 bases at V and 0 bases at J, with 10 bases in the middle. Germline CDR1 MGHRA, CDR2 YSYEKL. This CDR3 has 15 amino acids.

The chain recombines TRBV4-1 with TRBJ2-3; 8 positions agree with TRBD1. With V trimmed by 3 bases and J by 1 base, 6 bases remained unmatched. The CDR3 is 16 amino acids. Germline-derived CDR1 and CDR2 are MGHRA and YSYEKL. The CDR3 here is CASSHIRDRRTDTQYF. Here the CDR3 DNA reads TGCGCCAGCAGCCACATCCGGGACAGGCGCACAGATACGCAGTATTTT.

The chain employs TRBV3-1 (or the pseudogene TRBV3-2) and TRBJ2-1; 10 bases align to TRBD2. Trimming at V came to 4 bases and at J to 6 bases, leaving 12 bases not matched to a gene. Per the germline V gene, CDR1 is LGHDT and CDR2 is YNNKEL (reference sequence). This CDR3 region has 17 residues. CDR3 bases: TGTGCCAGCAGCCTAACTAAACTAGCGGGGATACCCAATGAGCAGTTCTTC. This translates into CASSLTKLAGIPNEQFF.

The chain combines TRBV24-1 with TRBJ2-1, with D hard to call. V was trimmed by 6 bases and J by 2 bases, leaving 7 bases between them. CDR1 is KGHDR, CDR2 SFDVKD, per germline. This CDR3 region has 13 residues. The CDR3 sequence is CATSRSPYNEQFF. As DNA, the CDR3 is TGTGCCACCAGTAGAAGCCCCTACAATGAGCAGTTCTTC.